The sequence of this T cell receptor (beta chain) was determined in a study of HIV-infected patients and healthy controls. Study information: Early therapy brought no consistent CD8 count shift, though the CD4:CD8 ratio rose a little.

General observations from the study: MAIT alpha-chain CDR3s were frequent in healthy controls, depleted in HIV+. The study did not determine the donors' HLA types. HIV-infected repertoires had significantly higher mean Gini indices than controls, possibly reflecting oligoclonality.

cDNA was made from about 510 ng RNA using alpha and beta constant primers. Separate chain-specific third strand synthesis with multiplexing indices produced the alpha and beta libraries. Via MiXCR, TCRdb re-called the 5' RACE reads, giving one row per CDR3 protein. The sample carries fewer than 20,000 distinct CDR3 sequences, 8.5% recorded once. Antiretroviral therapy had run roughly three months, about 14 weeks, before follow-up blood collection. No cell fractionation was done, so the repertoire covers all unsorted peripheral blood T cells. The sample holds many counts of this clonotype. The antigen remains unidentified. This CDR3 is 17 amino acids long. CDR1 is MGHRA, CDR2 YSYEKL, per germline. The V end was cut by 0 bases, the J end by 4 bases, with 18 bases between.

V is TRBV4-1 and J is TRBJ1-1; weak D call: TRBD1 (5 bases). The TCR was taken from an adult with HIV infection. The specimen comprised blood, sampled during antiretroviral therapy. The CDR3 DNA is TGCGCCAGCAGCCAAGAAAAGGGGAGGAGTGATATCACTGAAGCTTTCTTT. This translates into CASSQEKGRSDITEAFF.